This entry is about one TCR beta chain. Its antigen remains unidentified. Per-nucleotide qualities are absent, and no much larger clonotype sits a single base away. Sample time point, as interpreted from the label and publication: after dendritic cell vaccination, including at tumor progression/relapse. Patients were selected on the basis of adequate residual fresh-frozen tumor tissue and more than two years of available survival data. An isocitrate dehydrogenase mutation was not carried by any of the glioblastoma patients, although molecular status was otherwise variable. PBMC were collected before vaccination, two weeks after the third vaccination, and at tumor progression when it occurred. Genomic DNA was extracted with the Qiagen DNeasy Blood extraction Kit. Using the immunoSEQ assay, TCRB CDR3 regions were amplified from 1.5 to 2 micrograms of genomic DNA, or from all available DNA when less than that was on hand. The multiplex PCR employed 60 forward primers targeting TCR V beta segments and 13 reverse primers targeting J beta segments. Synthetic control templates were spiked into each sample at limiting dilution to estimate reads per starting template. The Illumina HiSeq System generated 87 bp sequencing reads. Under the source paper's analysis protocol: PCR and sequencing errors were removed by merging closely related sequences with a nearest neighbor algorithm. TCR overlap was defined as the percentage of unique tumor TCR beta sequences that were also present in the same patient's peripheral blood. Entries here come from immuneACCESS through TCRdb and include only in-frame sequences with V and J called. Some clones fail to appear in such tables; in the studies checked, an unresolved V gene covers under half of the shortfall, and the cause of the remainder is unknown. V and J calls and clone size are given by that table; D and trimming were obtained from the DNA. Across this sample there are fewer than 85,000 clones, with over 75% seen only once. Jointly, the top ten make up 2% to 2.5% of the sample.

The germline V gene gives CDR1 as SGHDT and CDR2 as YYEEEE. The CDR3 spans 13 residues, from the cysteine through the phenylalanine. Just the 39-base CDR3 DNA is kept, in frame starting at base 1. The junction carries 6 bases between V and J, which are trimmed by 2 bases and 1 base respectively. These data originate in a study of glioma-infiltrating T cells after dendritic cell vaccination (dated by TCRdb to 2016 to 2017). Some background on the complete study: A cohort of approximately 15 glioblastoma patients from Phase I and II dendritic cell vaccination trials was included, of whom 9 were newly diagnosed and 6 had recurrent disease. Each patient got three intradermal injections of the dendritic cell vaccine, spaced at biweekly intervals, in the arm below the axilla. In glioblastoma patients vaccinated with dendritic cells, deep sequencing of TCR beta CDR3 regions served to measure the amount of tumor-infiltrating lymphocytes and to compare repertoires between tumor and blood. TCR sequencing metrics, including TIL content and tumor-blood repertoire overlap, were correlated with survival after dendritic cell vaccination. Between 2003 and 2012, patients were given autologous tumor lysate-pulsed dendritic cell vaccination. The vaccine was prepared from monocyte-derived dendritic cells that were cultured for seven days with IL-4 and GM-CSF and then pulsed overnight with autologous tumor lysate.

What the research found in general, with its limitations: TCR clonality showed no direct relationship with survival, which suggests that a diverse polyclonal response may be important. After dendritic cell vaccination, a higher estimated pretreatment TIL content predicted longer time to progression and longer overall survival. The cohort was small and heterogeneous, few patients had complete blood and tumor sets, and even fewer had initial-recurrent tumor pairs. The three-group TCR overlap response model was described as speculative and requiring prospective validation.

The TCR was taken from a human donor with glioblastoma. The chain uses TRBV5-6 and TRBJ1-1; confidence is insufficient to name the D gene. Specimen: blood, collected after dendritic cell vaccination. The CDR3 loop reads CASSFVANTEAFF. The sequenced DNA is TGTGCCAGCAGCTTTGTGGCGAACACTGAAGCTTTCTTT.